This entry lists 5 T cell receptor beta chains sequenced from one sample in a study of blood T cell repertoires in COVID-19. Sequencing used immunoSEQ multiplex PCR; TCRdb keeps in-frame clones, though not all of them. Of 200,000 to 250,000 clones in the sample, 80% to 90% are singletons; the top ten hold less than 20%. Sequencing was carried out using peripheral blood. All receptors come from a woman aged 80 or over with active or convalescent COVID-19.

This sequence joins TRBV10-2 and TRBJ2-1; 11 positions match TRBD2. The V and J ends lost 10 bases and 10 bases, in that order; junction bases with no gene match: 9. In germline, CDR1 is WSHSY, CDR2 SAAADI. The CDR3 extends over 13 amino acids. The CDR3 is CATSSGRSVEQFF. The CDR3 nucleotides read TGCGCCACCTCTAGCGGGAGGTCGGTAGAGCAGTTCTTC.

CDR3 bases: TGTGCCACCAGTGAATCCGGACAGGGGGCAGATGGCTACACCTTC. Its translation is CATSESGQGADGYTF. The chain has TRBV24-1 and TRBJ1-2, with 11 positions matching TRBD1. CDR1 is KGHDR, CDR2 SFDVKD, per germline. The J segment lost 6 bases and the V segment lost 4 bases, leaving 6 bases of the junction unmatched. CDR3 length: 15 residues.

In this sample, this clone turned up once. The V and J genes are TRBV4-3 and TRBJ2-5, with 13 nucleotides matching TRBD2. The CDR3 extends over 16 amino acids. Per germline, CDR1 LGHNA and CDR2 YSLEER. Trimming removed 3 bases from V and 2 bases from J; junction bases left unmatched: 3. The DNA of the CDR3 is TGCGCCAGCAGCCACACTAGCGGGGGGGGGCAAGAGACCCAGTACTTC. Translation gives CASSHTSGGGQETQYF.

Points on this clone: At one boundary the junction diverges from the germline segment, which might be a read error. The genes are TRBV7-2 and TRBJ1-3, with D tentatively TRBD1 (5 bases). In germline, CDR1 is SGHTA, CDR2 FQGNSA. The CDR3 length is 13 residues. The CDR3 nucleotides read TGTGCCAGCAGCTCCGGGACTGGGAACACCATATATTTT. Residues: CASSSGTGNTIYF.

This clone was observed a handful of times. V gene TRBV5-1 combines with J gene TRBJ2-2, with TRBD1 matching over 10 bases. The CDR3 contains 15 residues. Germline V gives CDR1 SGHRS, CDR2 YFSETQ. Trimming at V came to 5 bases and at J to 3 bases, leaving 4 bases not matched to a gene. The CDR3 loop reads CASRGQGIDTGELFF. The CDR3 bases are TGCGCCAGCAGGGGACAGGGGATCGACACCGGGGAGCTGTTTTTT. Combining the CDR3 with reference TRBV5-1 and TRBJ2-2 gives the whole variable domain KAGVTQTPRYLIKTRGQQVTLSCSPISGHRSVSWYQQTPGQGLQFLFEYFSETQRNKGNFPGRFSGRQFSNSRSEMNVSTLELGDSALYLCASRGQGIDTGELFFGEGSRLTVL.